This entry lists 26 T cell receptor beta chains sequenced from one sample in a study of cytomegalovirus exposure and HLA in healthy donors. Both 60 Vbeta primers and 13 Jbeta primers went into the PCR. Some clones are missing from TCRdb's copy, which holds only in-frame ones; the method was immunoSEQ multiplex PCR. The sample contains about 62,000 clones, just under 80% of which appear only once. The sample consisted of PBMCs. All receptors come from a man between 35 and 55 years old in good health and CMV-seronegative.

V gene TRBV7-9 combines with J gene TRBJ2-1, with 10 bases that match TRBD2. The CDR3 runs to 17 residues. V lost 6 bases, J lost 1 base, and 9 bases stayed unmatched. CDR1 and CDR2 (germline): SEHNR, FQNEAQ (reference sequence). Here the CDR3 reads CASSPGVAGGSYNEQFF. CDR3 in DNA: TGTGCCAGCAGTCCTGGAGTAGCGGGAGGTTCCTACAATGAGCAGTTCTTC.

The rearrangement links TRBV11-3 to TRBJ2-1, with 8 bases that match TRBD1. V dropped 5 bases and J dropped 6; count of bases not matched to a gene: 9. Germline values: CDR1 SGHNT, CDR2 YENEEA. The CDR3 runs to 15 residues. CDR3: CASSPGQGRVNEQFF. The CDR3 DNA follows: TGTGCCAGCAGCCCCGGACAGGGAAGAGTCAATGAGCAGTTCTTC.

The chain recombines TRBV29-1 with TRBJ1-1; TRBD1 matches at 8 bases. This CDR3 comprises 14 residues. With V trimmed by 5 bases and J by 1 base, 6 bases remained unmatched. Germline CDR1 is SQVTM and CDR2 is ANQGSEA. DNA for the CDR3: TGCAGCGTTCCTAGCGACAGGGGGAACACTGAAGCTTTCTTT. Translation gives CSVPSDRGNTEAFF.

This clone was recorded once. The chain links TRBV5-5 to TRBJ1-4, with 9 bases lining up with TRBD1. CDR1 is SGHKS, CDR2 YYEKEE, per germline (reference sequence). This CDR3 comprises 15 residues. Trimming took 4 bases from V and 8 from J; bases not matched to a gene: 9. CDR3 in DNA: TGTGCCAGCAGCCGGGTGGGACAGGGTCGGGAAAAACTGTTTTTT. Translation gives CASSRVGQGREKLFF.

This clone was observed a few times. The chain couples TRBV6-5 to TRBJ2-2; D unclear. This CDR3 has 13 amino acids. Germline V gene lookup returns CDR1 MNHEY and CDR2 SVGAGI. The V end was cut by 6 bases, the J end by 0 bases, with 5 bases between. The CDR3 DNA reads as TGTGCCAGCAGAACGGCGAACACCGGGGAGCTGTTTTTT. Protein: CASRTANTGELFF.

This chain links TRBV9 with TRBJ1-3; TRBD1 agrees at 8 bases. The CDR3 is made up of 16 amino acids. In germline, CDR1 is SGDLS, CDR2 YYNGEE. V trimming: 0 bases; J trimming: 3 bases; junction bases outside the gene matches: 5. Here the CDR3 DNA reads TGTGCCAGCAGCGTAGGCAGGGGGCTGCATGGAAACACCATATATTTT. Translating it yields CASSVGRGLHGNTIYF.

This chain joins TRBV6-5 and TRBJ2-7; maybe TRBD2 (5 bases). Germline loops: CDR1 MNHEY, CDR2 SVGAGI. The CDR3 sequence is 13 residues long. V was pared by 5 bases and J by 5 bases, with 13 bases between. CDR3 residues: CASSLFGINEQYF. CDR3 in DNA: TGTGCCAGCAGTCTATTCGGGATTAACGAGCAGTACTTC.

The chain links TRBV7-9 to TRBJ2-7, with D possibly TRBD2 on 6 matching bases. Germline V gene lookup returns CDR1 SEHNR and CDR2 FQNEAQ (reference sequence). The CDR3 has 13 residues. V was shortened by 5 bases and J by 7 bases, with 15 bases between the two germline ends. The CDR3 is CASSEGLPWEQYF. CDR3 bases: TGTGCCAGCAGCGAAGGACTACCTTGGGAGCAGTACTTC.

The J gene is TRBJ1-1, the V gene TRBV7-3; D call uncertain. The CDR3 sequence is 13 residues long. V dropped 1 base and J dropped 4 bases, with 7 bases sitting between them. The germline V gene encodes CDR1 SGHTA and CDR2 FQGTGA. CDR3 DNA: TGTGCCAGCAGCTTAAATTCCGGCACTGAAGCTTTCTTT. Encoded protein: CASSLNSGTEAFF.

J is TRBJ1-2 and V is TRBV6-6; tentative D call: TRBD1 (6 bases). This CDR3 has 15 amino acids. V lost 5 bases and J lost 2, with 15 bases in between. CDR1 and CDR2 (germline): MNHNY, SVGAGI (reference sequence). The CDR3 is CASSPRPGTNYGYTF. In nucleotides, the CDR3 is TGTGCCAGCAGTCCCCGTCCCGGGACAAACTATGGCTACACCTTC.

This clone was seen a single time. The chain has TRBV5-1 and TRBJ2-5; 9 bases agree with TRBD1. The CDR3 extends over 14 amino acids. Germline V gene data show CDR1 as SGHRS and CDR2 as YFSETQ. J gave up 7 bases and V 5 bases, and 9 bases lay outside the gene matches. CDR3 nucleotides: TGCGCCAGCAGATTTACAGGGGGCGATTGGACCCAGTACTTC. Its protein is CASRFTGGDWTQYF.

The chain employs TRBV7-9 and TRBJ2-7; 7 bases line up with TRBD2. Germline values: CDR1 SEHNR, CDR2 FQNEAQ (reference sequence). With V trimmed by 1 base and J by 4 bases, 4 bases remained unmatched. This CDR3 comprises 14 residues. The CDR3 DNA reads as TGTGCCAGCAGCTTAGTCGGGGGGTGGTACGAGCAGTACTTC. It codes for CASSLVGGWYEQYF.

This chain uses TRBV9 with TRBJ2-5, with 16 nucleotides matching TRBD2. Germline trimming cut 4 bases from V and 4 bases from J; bases unmatched to any gene: 13. This CDR3 contains 19 residues. Germline CDR1 reads SGDLS; CDR2 reads YYNGEE. CDR3 protein: CASSTGTSGGAGLGETQYF. The CDR3 region has the DNA TGTGCCAGCAGCACCGGGACTAGCGGGGGGGCCGGATTAGGAGAGACCCAGTACTTC.

The rearrangement links TRBV28 to TRBJ2-7, with D maybe TRBD2 (5 bases). The length of the CDR3 is 13 residues. The ends were cut back, 7 bases at V and 3 bases at J, with 13 bases in the middle. Germline CDR1 MDHEN, CDR2 SYDVKM. CDR3 region: CASNEPRGYEQYF. The DNA for the CDR3 is TGTGCCAGCAACGAACCCCGGGGCTACGAGCAGTACTTC.

This chain uses TRBV7-2 with TRBJ1-2; 8 bases map to TRBD1. The junction had 6 bases not matched to a gene; V was cut back by 4 bases and J by 8 bases. CDR1 and CDR2 from the germline V gene are SGHTA and FQGNSA. The CDR3 runs 13 residues. The CDR3 here is CASSSRTGSGYTF. CDR3 in DNA: TGTGCCAGCAGCTCTCGGACAGGGTCGGGCTACACCTTC.

V is TRBV5-4 and J is TRBJ1-6; 11 bases align to TRBD1. The germline V gene encodes CDR1 SGHNT and CDR2 YYREEE (reference sequence). This CDR3 is built from 17 residues. V shed 5 bases, J shed 3 bases, and the junction held 7 bases outside the gene matches. CDR3 nucleotide sequence: TGTGCCAGCAGTTCGGGCGGGACAGGGGGCTATAATTCACCCCTCCACTTT. Translation gives CASSSGGTGGYNSPLHF. Drawing the rest from reference TRBV5-4 and TRBJ1-6, the complete variable domain is ETGVTQSPTHLIKTRGQQVTLRCSSQSGHNTVSWYQQALGQGPQFIFQYYREEENGRGNFPPRFSGLQFPNYSSELNVNALELDDSALYLCASSSGGTGGYNSPLHFGNGTRLTVT.

V is TRBV2 and J is TRBJ2-2; D gene unclear. The germline CDR1 and CDR2 sequences are SNHLY and FYNNEI. Trimming removed 1 base from V and 6 bases from J, with 15 bases in between. This CDR3 is 16 amino acids long. The chain's CDR3 is CASSEGISSDPGELFF. The CDR3 bases are TGTGCCAGCAGTGAAGGGATCTCTAGTGACCCCGGGGAGCTGTTTTTT.

This chain connects TRBV12-2 to TRBJ1-5; the tabulated D call, TRBD1, remains unverified against the DNA. TRBV12-2 is labeled a pseudogene. This CDR3 spans 16 amino acids. CDR3 region: CASRFPRGRGNQPQHF. The CDR3 bases are TGTGCAAGTCGCTTTCCCCGCGGCAGGGGAAATCAGCCCCAGCATTTT.

The DNA for the CDR3 is TGTGCCAGCAGCCCTACGGGGGGGGGCTACGAGCAGTACTTC. This codes for CASSPTGGGYEQYF. The chain combines TRBV7-3 with TRBJ2-7, with TRBD2 matching over 8 bases. CDR3 length: 14 amino acids. CDR1 and CDR2 from the germline V gene are SGHTA and FQGTGA. V shed 5 bases and J 3 bases; nucleotides not matched to a gene: 6.

The chain employs TRBV27 and TRBJ2-6, with D maybe TRBD1 (5 bases). The V end lost 4 bases, the J end lost 0 bases, and 7 bases lay between the germline ends. This CDR3 spans 15 amino acids. Germline CDR1 is MNHEY and CDR2 is SMNVEV (reference sequence). The CDR3 region has the DNA TGTGCCAGCAGTTCCAGGGACTCTGGGGCCAACGTCCTGACTTTC. This translates into CASSSRDSGANVLTF. Variable domain in full (rest from reference TRBV27 and TRBJ2-6): EAQVTQNPRYLITVTGKKLTVTCSQNMNHEYMSWYRQDPGLGLRQIYYSMNVEVTDKGDVPEGYKVSRKEKRNFPLILESPSPNQTSLYFCASSSRDSGANVLTFGAGSRLTVL.

This sequence joins TRBV28 and TRBJ1-2; 7 bases are a match to TRBD1. Trimming took 5 bases from V and 4 from J; bases not matched to a gene: 10. CDR1 is MDHEN, CDR2 SYDVKM, per germline. The CDR3 is 15 amino acids. The CDR3 sequence is CASSPQRTGPYGYTF. In DNA form, the CDR3 reads TGTGCCAGCAGTCCCCAGAGGACAGGCCCCTATGGCTACACCTTC.

In the case of this clone: In the same sample, other DNA sequences code for this CDR3. The chain uses TRBV6-1 and TRBJ2-3; D is possibly TRBD2 (6 bases). The germline V gene encodes CDR1 MNHNS and CDR2 SASEGT. V gave up 7 bases and J gave up 3 bases, with 8 bases separating them. The CDR3 runs 12 residues. In DNA, the CDR3 is TGTGCCAGCACGGGGGATACAGATACGCAGTATTTT. It yields the protein CASTGDTDTQYF.

V and J are TRBV2 and TRBJ2-2; unclear D gene. CDR1 is SNHLY, CDR2 FYNNEI, per germline. The CDR3 sequence is 11 residues long. V shed 7 bases and J shed 6 bases, with 6 bases lying between them. CDR3 bases: TGTGCCAGCAAACGGGCCGGGGAGCTGTTTTTT. Its translation is CASKRAGELFF.

The V and J genes are TRBV5-4 and TRBJ2-1; D might be TRBD2 (6 bases). The germline CDR1 and CDR2 sequences are SGHNT and YYREEE (reference sequence). The CDR3 is 17 amino acids. V was cut by 0 bases and J by 7 bases, with 20 bases left in between. The CDR3 sequence is CASSLAPGGAGYNEQFF. The CDR3 DNA sequence: TGTGCCAGCAGCTTGGCCCCCGGGGGAGCAGGATATAATGAGCAGTTCTTC.

V and J are TRBV9 and TRBJ2-1; no clear D gene. The germline gives CDR1 SGDLS, CDR2 YYNGEE. Trimming stripped 4 bases from V and 0 bases from J, with 17 bases between. The CDR3 contains 17 residues. The CDR3 loop is CASSPRKAYSSYNEQFF. The CDR3 bases are TGTGCCAGCAGCCCCAGGAAGGCCTATAGCTCCTACAATGAGCAGTTCTTC.

The chain is built from TRBV5-4 and TRBJ1-3; perhaps TRBD1 as D (5 bases). The CDR3 has 15 residues. CDR1 and CDR2 (germline): SGHNT, YYREEE (reference sequence). Trimming pared 4 bases from V and 0 bases from J, leaving 11 bases between. The CDR3 nucleotides are TGTGCCAGCAGCCAGGGACTGCTCTCTGGAAACACCATATATTTT. Translated, it gives CASSQGLLSGNTIYF.